This T cell receptor (beta chain) was recovered during a study of cytomegalovirus exposure and HLA in healthy donors. Study results and limitations: The only immune exposure information that was available was CMV serostatus. Most observed TCR sequences were rare, whereas some public TCRs were detected in many donors. High specificity and sensitivity for cytomegalovirus status were reported for the classifier. When a later analysis was performed, an Asian-associated ancestry cluster reportedly had fewer N-insertions than the roughly 700-donor mean.

In the PCR, 60 Vbeta and 13 Jbeta primers were used. Measured with immunoSEQ multiplex PCR; TCRdb has only the in-frame clones, and not every one. The sample carries 100,000 to 150,000 clones, roughly 82% recorded once. As for this clone: Its antigen is unidentified.

This CDR3 is 15 amino acids long. The germline CDR1 and CDR2 sequences are WNHNN and SYGVQD (reference sequence). V dropped 8 bases and J dropped 1; count of bases not matched to a gene: 10. V gene TRBV10-1 combines with J gene TRBJ1-1; TRBD1 agrees at 7 bases. This TCR was sampled from a man aged 18 to 29 in good health and CMV-seropositive. Input material: PBMCs. CDR3 coding DNA: TGCGCCAGCTCAAGAAGGGCAGGGGGGAACACTGAAGCTTTCTTT. Its protein product is CASSRRAGGNTEAFF.